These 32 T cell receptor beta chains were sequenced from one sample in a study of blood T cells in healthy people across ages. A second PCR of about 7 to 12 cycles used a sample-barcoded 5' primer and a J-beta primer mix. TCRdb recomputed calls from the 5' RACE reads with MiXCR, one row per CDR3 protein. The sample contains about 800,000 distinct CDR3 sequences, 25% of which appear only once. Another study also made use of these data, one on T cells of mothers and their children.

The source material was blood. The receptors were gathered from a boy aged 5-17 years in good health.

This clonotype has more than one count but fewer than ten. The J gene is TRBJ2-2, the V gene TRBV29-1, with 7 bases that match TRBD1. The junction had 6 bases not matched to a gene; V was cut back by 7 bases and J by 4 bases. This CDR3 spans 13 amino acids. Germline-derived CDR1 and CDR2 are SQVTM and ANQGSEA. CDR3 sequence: CSADRASTGELFF. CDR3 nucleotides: TGCAGCGCCGACAGGGCTAGCACCGGGGAGCTGTTTTTT.

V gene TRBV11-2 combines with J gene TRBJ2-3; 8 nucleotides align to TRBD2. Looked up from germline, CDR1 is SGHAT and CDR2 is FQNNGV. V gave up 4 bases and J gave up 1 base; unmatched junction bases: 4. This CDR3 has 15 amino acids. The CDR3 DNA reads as TGTGCCAGCAGCTGGCCAGCGGGGGGCACAGATACGCAGTATTTT. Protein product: CASSWPAGGTDTQYF.

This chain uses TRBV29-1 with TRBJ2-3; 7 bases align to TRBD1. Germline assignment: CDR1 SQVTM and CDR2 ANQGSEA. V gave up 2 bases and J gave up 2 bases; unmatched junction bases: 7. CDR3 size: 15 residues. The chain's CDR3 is CSVEWGTAITDTQYF. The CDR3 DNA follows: TGCAGCGTTGAATGGGGGACAGCTATCACAGATACGCAGTATTTT.

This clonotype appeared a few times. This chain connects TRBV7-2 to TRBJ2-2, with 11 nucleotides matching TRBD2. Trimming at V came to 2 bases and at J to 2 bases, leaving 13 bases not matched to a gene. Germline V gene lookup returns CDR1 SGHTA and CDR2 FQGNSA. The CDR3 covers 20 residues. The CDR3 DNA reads TGTGCCAGCAGCTTACCCTCACTAGCGGGGGATACCCTTAACACCGGGGAGCTGTTTTTT. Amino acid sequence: CASSLPSLAGDTLNTGELFF.

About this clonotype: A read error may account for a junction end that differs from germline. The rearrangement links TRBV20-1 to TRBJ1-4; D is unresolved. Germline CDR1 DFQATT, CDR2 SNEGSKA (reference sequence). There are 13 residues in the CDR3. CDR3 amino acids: CSARTPGGEKLFF. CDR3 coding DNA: TGTAGTGCTAGGACCCCAGGTGGGGAAAAACTGTTTTTT.

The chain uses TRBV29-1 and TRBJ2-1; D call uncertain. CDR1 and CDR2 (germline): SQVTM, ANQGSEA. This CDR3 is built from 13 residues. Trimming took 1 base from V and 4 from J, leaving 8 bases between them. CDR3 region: CSVEGTLYNEQFF. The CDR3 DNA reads TGCAGCGTTGAAGGGACGTTATACAATGAGCAGTTCTTC.

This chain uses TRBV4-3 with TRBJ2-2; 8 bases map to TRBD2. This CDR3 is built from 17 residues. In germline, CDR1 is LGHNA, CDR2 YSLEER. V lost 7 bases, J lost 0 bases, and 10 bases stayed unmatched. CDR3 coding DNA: TGCGCCAGCAACCACTTTAGCGGGAACCCGAACACCGGGGAGCTGTTTTTT. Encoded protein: CASNHFSGNPNTGELFF.

CDR3 in DNA: TGTGCCAGCAGCCAAGATTTGACAACTAATGAAAAACTGTTTTTT. Translating gives CASSQDLTTNEKLFF. The chain recombines TRBV4-2 with TRBJ1-4; D gene ambiguous. Trimming cost V 0 bases and J 0 bases, with 5 bases left between them. Germline assignment: CDR1 LGHNA and CDR2 YNFKEQ. This CDR3 spans 15 amino acids.

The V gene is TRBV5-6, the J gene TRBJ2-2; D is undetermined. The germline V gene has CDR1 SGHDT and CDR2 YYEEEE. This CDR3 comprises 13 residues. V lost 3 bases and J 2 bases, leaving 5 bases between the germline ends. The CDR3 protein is CASSSYNTGELFF. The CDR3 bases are TGTGCCAGCAGCTCCTATAACACCGGGGAGCTGTTTTTT. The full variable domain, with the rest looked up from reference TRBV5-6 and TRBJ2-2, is DAGVTQSPTHLIKTRGQQVTLRCSPKSGHDTVSWYQQALGQGPQFIFQYYEEEERQRGNFPDRFSGHQFPNYSSELNVNALLLGDSALYLCASSSYNTGELFFGEGSRLTVL.

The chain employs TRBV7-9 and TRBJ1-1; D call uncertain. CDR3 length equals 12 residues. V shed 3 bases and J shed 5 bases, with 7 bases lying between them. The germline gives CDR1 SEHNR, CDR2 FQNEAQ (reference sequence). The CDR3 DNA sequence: TGTGCCAGCAGCTTCGACCAAACTGAAGCTTTCTTT. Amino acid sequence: CASSFDQTEAFF.

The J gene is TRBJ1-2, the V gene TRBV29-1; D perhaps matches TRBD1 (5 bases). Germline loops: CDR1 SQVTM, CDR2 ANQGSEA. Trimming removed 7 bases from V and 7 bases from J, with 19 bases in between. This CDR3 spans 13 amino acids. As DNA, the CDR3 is TGCAGCGCCCTACCGGGGGGATTCTCTGGCTACACCTTC. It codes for CSALPGGFSGYTF.

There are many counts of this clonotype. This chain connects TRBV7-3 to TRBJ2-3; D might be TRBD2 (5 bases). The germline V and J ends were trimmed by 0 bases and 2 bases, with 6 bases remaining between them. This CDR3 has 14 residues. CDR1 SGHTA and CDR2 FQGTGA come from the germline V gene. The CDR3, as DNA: TGTGCCAGCAGCTTAACAGGACTCACAGATACGCAGTATTTT. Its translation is CASSLTGLTDTQYF.

This CDR3 reads CASSPGQTYSNQPQHF. DNA of the CDR3: TGTGCCAGCAGTCCAGGACAGACTTATAGCAATCAGCCCCAGCATTTT. The chain is built from TRBV6-2 or TRBV6-3 and TRBJ1-5, with D possibly being TRBD1 (6 bases). There are 16 residues in the CDR3. The germline V gene has CDR1 MNHEY and CDR2 SVGEGT. The V gene lost 5 bases and the J gene lost 0 bases, with 14 bases spanning the gap.

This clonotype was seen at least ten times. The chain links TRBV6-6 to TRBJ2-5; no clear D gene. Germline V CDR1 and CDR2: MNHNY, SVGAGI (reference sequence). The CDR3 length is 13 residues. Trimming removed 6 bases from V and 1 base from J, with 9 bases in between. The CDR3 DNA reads TGTGCCAGCAGCCGCACTCCCCAAGAGACCCAGTACTTC. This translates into CASSRTPQETQYF.

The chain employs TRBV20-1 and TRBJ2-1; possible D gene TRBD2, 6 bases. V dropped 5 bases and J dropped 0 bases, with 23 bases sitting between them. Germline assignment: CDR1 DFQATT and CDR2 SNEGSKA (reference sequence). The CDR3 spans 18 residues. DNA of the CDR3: TGCAGTGCTCCCTCCCTATTTGCGGGACTCAGCTCCTACAATGAGCAGTTCTTC. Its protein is CSAPSLFAGLSSYNEQFF.

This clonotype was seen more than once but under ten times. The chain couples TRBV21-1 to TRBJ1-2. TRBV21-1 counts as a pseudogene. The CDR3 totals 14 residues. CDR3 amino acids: CASSKEGSHYGYTF. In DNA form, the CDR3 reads TGTGCCAGCAGCAAAGAGGGTTCACACTATGGCTACACCTTC.

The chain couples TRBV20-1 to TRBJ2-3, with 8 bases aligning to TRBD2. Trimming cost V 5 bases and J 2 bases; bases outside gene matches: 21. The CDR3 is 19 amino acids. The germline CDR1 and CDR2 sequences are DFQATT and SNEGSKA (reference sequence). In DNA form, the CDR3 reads TGCAGTGCTTACCGGGACATAGTCCGAGCGGGGGCCTCCACAGATACGCAGTATTTT. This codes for CSAYRDIVRAGASTDTQYF.

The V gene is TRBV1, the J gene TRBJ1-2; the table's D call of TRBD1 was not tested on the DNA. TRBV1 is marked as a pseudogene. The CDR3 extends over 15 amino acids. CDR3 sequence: CTSSQKPDRGYGYTF. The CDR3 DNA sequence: TGCACCAGCAGCCAGAAACCCGACAGGGGCTATGGCTACACCTTC.

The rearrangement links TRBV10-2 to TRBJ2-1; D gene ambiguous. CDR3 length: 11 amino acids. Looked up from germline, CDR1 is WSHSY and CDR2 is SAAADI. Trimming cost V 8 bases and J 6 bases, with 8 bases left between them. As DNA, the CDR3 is TGCGCCAGCCGGCCAGCCAATGAGCAGTTCTTC. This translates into CASRPANEQFF.

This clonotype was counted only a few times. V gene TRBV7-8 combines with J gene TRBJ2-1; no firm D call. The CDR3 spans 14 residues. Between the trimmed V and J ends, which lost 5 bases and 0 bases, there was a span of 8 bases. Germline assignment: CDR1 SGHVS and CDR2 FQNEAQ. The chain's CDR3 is CASSPYFSYNEQFF. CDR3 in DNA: TGTGCCAGCAGCCCATACTTCTCCTACAATGAGCAGTTCTTC.

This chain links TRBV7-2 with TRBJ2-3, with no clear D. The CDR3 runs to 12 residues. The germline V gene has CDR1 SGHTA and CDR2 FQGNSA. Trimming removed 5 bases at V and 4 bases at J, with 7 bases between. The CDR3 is CASSRPPDTQYF. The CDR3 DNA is TGTGCCAGCAGCAGACCCCCAGATACGCAGTATTTT.

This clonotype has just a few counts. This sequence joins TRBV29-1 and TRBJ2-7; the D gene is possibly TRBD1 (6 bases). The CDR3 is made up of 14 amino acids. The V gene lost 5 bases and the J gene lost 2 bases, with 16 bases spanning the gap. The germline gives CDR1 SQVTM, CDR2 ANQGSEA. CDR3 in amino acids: CSVSGRGDAYEQYF. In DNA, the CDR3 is TGCAGCGTTTCTGGCAGGGGCGATGCCTACGAGCAGTACTTC.

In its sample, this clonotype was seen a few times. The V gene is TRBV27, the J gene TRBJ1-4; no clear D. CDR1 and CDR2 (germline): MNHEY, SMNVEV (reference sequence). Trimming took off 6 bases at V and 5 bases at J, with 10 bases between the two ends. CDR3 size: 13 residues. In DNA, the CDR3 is TGTGCCAGCAGGCCCGAGAGGAATGAAAAACTGTTTTTT. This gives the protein CASRPERNEKLFF.

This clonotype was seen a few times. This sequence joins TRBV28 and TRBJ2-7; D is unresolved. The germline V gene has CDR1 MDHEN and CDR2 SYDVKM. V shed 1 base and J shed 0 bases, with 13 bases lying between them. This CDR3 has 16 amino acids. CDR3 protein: CASSLSLGRSSYEQYF. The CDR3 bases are TGTGCCAGCAGTTTATCATTGGGCCGGAGCTCCTACGAGCAGTACTTC.

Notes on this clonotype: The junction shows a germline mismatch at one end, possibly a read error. DNA of the CDR3: TGTGCCAGCAGCTTCCCTCGGGGGGCGAATGGTTACACCTTC. Encoded protein: CASSFPRGANGYTF. V gene TRBV11-3 combines with J gene TRBJ1-2; maybe TRBD1 (6 bases). Germline assignment: CDR1 SGHNT and CDR2 YENEEA. CDR3 length: 14 amino acids. Supplemented by reference TRBV11-3 and TRBJ1-2, the full variable domain reads EAGVVQSPRYKIIEKKQPVAFWCNPISGHNTLYWYLQNLGQGPELLIRYENEEAVDDSQLPKDRFSAERLKGVDSTLKIQPAELGDSAVYLCASSFPRGANGYTFGSGTRLTVV.

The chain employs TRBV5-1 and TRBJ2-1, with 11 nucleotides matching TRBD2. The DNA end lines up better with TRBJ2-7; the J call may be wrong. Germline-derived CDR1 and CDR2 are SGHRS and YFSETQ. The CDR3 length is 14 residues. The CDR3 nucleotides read TGCGCCAGCAACCAACTAGCGGGGGACTACGAGCAGTACTTC. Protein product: CASNQLAGDYEQYF.

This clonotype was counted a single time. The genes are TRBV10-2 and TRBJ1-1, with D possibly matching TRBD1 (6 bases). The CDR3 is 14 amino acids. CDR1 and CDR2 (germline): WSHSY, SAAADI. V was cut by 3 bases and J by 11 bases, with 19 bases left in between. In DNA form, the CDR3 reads TGCGCCAGCAGTGAATCCCGGACAGTCGCTGGGGCTTTCTTT. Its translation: CASSESRTVAGAFF.

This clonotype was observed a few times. The CDR3 nucleotides are TGCAGTGCTAGTCAGGGGCCGAGCTCCTACGAGCAGTACTTC. Translated: CSASQGPSSYEQYF. The rearrangement links TRBV20-1 to TRBJ2-7; maybe TRBD1 (6 bases). The CDR3 consists of 14 residues. In germline, CDR1 is DFQATT, CDR2 SNEGSKA (reference sequence). V was shortened by 3 bases and J by 0 bases, with 12 bases between the two germline ends.

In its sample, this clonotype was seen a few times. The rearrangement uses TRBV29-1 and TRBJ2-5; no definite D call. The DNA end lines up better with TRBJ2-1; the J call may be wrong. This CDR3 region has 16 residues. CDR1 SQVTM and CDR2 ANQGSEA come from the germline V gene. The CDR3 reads CSVENWVGVSYNEQFF. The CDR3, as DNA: TGCAGCGTTGAAAATTGGGTTGGGGTTTCTTACAATGAGCAGTTCTTC.

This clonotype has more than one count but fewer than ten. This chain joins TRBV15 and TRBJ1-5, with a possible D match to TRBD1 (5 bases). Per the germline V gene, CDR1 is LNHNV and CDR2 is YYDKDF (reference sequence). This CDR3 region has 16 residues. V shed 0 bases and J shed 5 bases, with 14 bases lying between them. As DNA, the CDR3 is TGTGCCACCAGCAGAGATCCTGGGGACCGACATCAGCCCCAGCATTTT. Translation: CATSRDPGDRHQPQHF.

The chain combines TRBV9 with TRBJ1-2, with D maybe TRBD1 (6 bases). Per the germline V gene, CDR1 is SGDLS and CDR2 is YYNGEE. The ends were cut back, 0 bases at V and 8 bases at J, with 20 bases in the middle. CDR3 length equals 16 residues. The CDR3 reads CASSVGAGRGSSGYTF. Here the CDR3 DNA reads TGTGCCAGCAGCGTAGGCGCTGGCAGGGGTTCAAGCGGCTACACCTTC.

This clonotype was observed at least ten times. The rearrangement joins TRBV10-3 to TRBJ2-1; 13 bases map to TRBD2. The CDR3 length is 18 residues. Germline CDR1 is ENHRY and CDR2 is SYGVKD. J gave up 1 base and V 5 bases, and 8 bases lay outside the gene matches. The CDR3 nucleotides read TGTGCCATCAGTCCCGGGACTAGCGGGATAGGTTCCTACAATGAGCAGTTCTTC. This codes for CAISPGTSGIGSYNEQFF.